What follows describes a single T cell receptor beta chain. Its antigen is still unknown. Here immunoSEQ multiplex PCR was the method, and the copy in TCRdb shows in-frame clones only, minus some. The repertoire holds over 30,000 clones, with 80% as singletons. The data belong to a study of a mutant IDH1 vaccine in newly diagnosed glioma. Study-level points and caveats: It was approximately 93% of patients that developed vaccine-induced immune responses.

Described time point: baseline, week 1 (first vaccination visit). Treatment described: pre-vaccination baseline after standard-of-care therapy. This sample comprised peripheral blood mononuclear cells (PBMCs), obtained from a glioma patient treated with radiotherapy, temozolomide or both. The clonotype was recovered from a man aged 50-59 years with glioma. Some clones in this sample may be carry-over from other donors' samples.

The CDR3 is CASSQDRVRPRETQYF. CDR3 nucleotide sequence: TGTGCCAGCAGCCAAGACCGCGTTAGACCGCGAGAGACCCAGTACTTC. The rearrangement links TRBV4-2 to TRBJ2-5; D gene uncertain. This CDR3 contains 16 residues. Germline V lookup: CDR1 LGHNA, CDR2 YNFKEQ. Trimming shortened V by 0 bases and J by 4 bases, and 15 bases separated the two germline ends.